This TCR beta chain was recovered during a study of technical replicates of blood from four donors listed by TCRdb under 2017. Libraries were made using the immunoSEQ multiplex PCR assay. The source is immuneACCESS, and TCRdb retained only in-frame sequences with V and J called. Part of the clones is not carried over; for the studies checked, unresolved V genes explain less than half of this, and the remainder is unexplained. For this sample there are 45,000 to 55,000 clones; around 95% appear just once. The ten most abundant clones make up about 0.2% of the sample. From the cysteine up to the phenylalanine, the CDR3 has a length of 17 residues. The sequence is cut down to CDR3 DNA, 51 bases in frame from base 1. Trimming costs V 0 bases and J 4 bases, and their ends lie 18 bases apart. The germline V gene (reference sequence) yields LNHNV for CDR1 and YYDKDF for CDR2. Concerning this clone itself: No antigen is known for it. One base away there is no much larger clone; base qualities are not given.

Input material: T cells isolated from PBMCs. This clonotype was obtained from a human donor in good health. The V gene is TRBV15 and the J gene is TRBJ1-1, with a tentative D gene TRBD1 over 6 matching bases. For the CDR3, the sequence is CATSRDGGQGSGTEAFF. The bases read TGTGCCACCAGCAGAGACGGGGGGCAGGGTTCGGGCACTGAAGCTTTCTTT.